This note documents a single T cell receptor (beta chain) sequence. The antigen remains undetermined. Treatment noted: 19 received Ad26.COV2.S at low or high dose, single or two shots; about 5 received placebo; per-sample allocation not given. Samples were taken on day 63 after the first vaccine or placebo injection. TCRdb's copy holds only in-frame clones and misses some; the assay was immunoSEQ multiplex PCR. The table lists 350,000 to 450,000 clones, 92% of them singletons. CDR1 is LGHNA and CDR2 is YSLEER in the germline V gene. The CDR3 is 14 residues long. Trimming shortened V by 2 bases and J by 4 bases, and 9 bases separated the two germline ends. This sample is part of a study of Ad26.COV2.S vaccination and SARS-CoV-2 variants. Background on the study: Sample donor was a member of the COV1001 Ad26.COV2.S trial arm. Once, or twice with 56 days between doses, Ad26.COV2.S was given intramuscularly. General study findings and limits: Post-vaccination spike-specific CD8+ and CD4+ T cell responses reportedly had substantial breadth. The placebo group had lower spike-specific TCR breadth than the vaccine recipients did.

This clonotype was obtained from a person between 18 and 65 years old who received the Ad26.COV2.S COVID-19 vaccine or a placebo. This chain uses TRBV4-3 with TRBJ1-5, with D unresolved. This sample comprised peripheral blood, obtained in a trial of Ad26.COV2.S vaccine versus placebo. The CDR3, as DNA: TGCGCCAGCAGCCAACGGGCGGGGAATCAGCCCCAGCATTTT. Protein: CASSQRAGNQPQHF.